The rows below give T cell receptor beta chains drawn from one sample of a study of human thymus T cells. TCRdb keeps only in-frame clones here, not all; method: immunoSEQ multiplex PCR. Of 120,000 or so clones listed, just under 95% are singletons. Sequenced material: thymus tissue. The receptors originated from a boy under two years old with a congenital heart defect but otherwise immunologically healthy. The CDR3 runs from the conserved cysteine through the conserved F or W. The D gene is left open where the match is weak. Only some rows state a clone size, as once, few, many or a class for expanded clones.

>NA|TRBJ2-5|NA|TRBV11-3
CASSLGKAQYF
TGTGCCAGCAGCCTCGGGAAGGCCCAGTACTTC
>NA|TRBJ2-3|NA|TRBV4-3
CASSQDLARTDTQYF
TGCGCCAGCAGCCAAGATTTAGCTCGCACAGATACGCAGTATTTT
>NA|TRBJ1-1|NA|TRBV19
CASSLQANTEAFF
TGTGCCAGTAGTCTACAGGCGAACACTGAAGCTTTCTTT
>TRBD2|TRBJ2-7|NA|TRBV4-1
CASSQDEISGGGISF
TGCGCCAGCAGCCAAGATGAGATTAGCGGGGGGGGTATAAGCTTC
>NA|TRBJ2-3|NA|TRBV28
CASSLLSRTDTQYF
TGTGCCAGCAGTTTATTGAGCCGAACAGATACGCAGTATTTT
>NA|TRBJ1-5|NA|TRBV4-3
CASSPTYAGGARQPQHF
TGCGCCAGCAGCCCGACCTACGCCGGAGGGGCGCGTCAGCCCCAGCATTTT
>TRBD1|TRBJ1-5|NA|TRBV19
CATRTGEGNQPQHF
TGTGCCACCCGGACAGGGGAGGGCAATCAGCCCCAGCATTTT
>NA|TRBJ2-1|NA|TRBV5-6
CASSLAGGPGEQFF
TGTGCCAGCAGCTTGGCGGGGGGCCCCGGTGAGCAGTTCTTC
>NA|TRBJ1-1|NA|TRBV27
CASSWREGTEAFF
TGTGCCAGCAGTTGGAGGGAGGGCACTGAAGCTTTCTTT
>NA|TRBJ1-3|NA|TRBV5-1
CASSLEGGSGNTIYF
TGCGCCAGCAGCTTGGAAGGAGGCTCTGGAAACACCATATATTTT
>NA|TRBJ1-2|NA|TRBV18
CASSPPGEGTDGYTF
TGTGCCAGCTCACCACCTGGTGAGGGAACGGATGGCTACACCTTC
>TRBD2|TRBJ2-7|NA|TRBV28
CASTTRGGLRNEQYF
TGTGCCAGCACGACGCGCGGGGGGCTAAGGAACGAGCAGTACTTC
>NA|TRBJ1-1|NA|TRBV18
CASSPQGGNTEAFF
TGTGCCAGCTCACCACAGGGGGGGAACACTGAAGCTTTCTTT
>TRBD1|TRBJ2-7|NA|TRBV29-1
CSVGKWGQGAGNEQYF
TGCAGCGTTGGCAAGTGGGGACAGGGGGCAGGGAACGAGCAGTACTTC
>TRBD2|TRBJ2-3|NA|TRBV9
CASSVGLAGRSTDTQYF
TGTGCCAGCAGCGTAGGGCTAGCGGGCCGTAGCACAGATACGCAGTATTTT
>NA|TRBJ2-7|NA|TRBV5-1
CASSLVSHYEQYF
TGCGCCAGCAGCTTGGTTAGCCACTACGAGCAGTACTTC
>NA|TRBJ1-2|NA|TRBV2
CASHPRRNYGYTF
TGTGCCAGCCATCCCCGCAGGAACTATGGCTACACCTTC
>NA|TRBJ2-2|NA|TRBV20-1
CSASVAGELFF
TGCAGTGCTAGCGTGGCCGGGGAGCTGTTTTTT
>TRBD1|TRBJ2-7|NA|TRBV27
CASRTGTGSYEQYF
TGTGCCAGCAGAACCGGGACAGGGTCCTACGAGCAGTACTTC
>NA|TRBJ1-2|NA|TRBV4-3
CASSQVFGDKANYGYTF
TGCGCCAGCAGCCAAGTTTTCGGGGACAAAGCTAACTATGGCTACACCTTC
>TRBD1|TRBJ1-5|NA|TRBV4-3
CASSQGLDRGYGPQHF
TGCGCCAGCAGCCAAGGCTTGGACAGGGGATATGGCCCCCAGCATTTT
>NA|TRBJ1-3|NA|TRBV28
CASGAPANTIYF
TGTGCCAGCGGGGCGCCAGCAAACACCATATATTTT
>TRBD1|TRBJ2-7|NA|TRBV10-3
CAISESPSRGSYYEQYF
TGTGCCATCAGTGAGAGCCCCTCCAGGGGGTCCTACTACGAGCAGTACTTC
>TRBD2|TRBJ2-2|NA|TRBV27
CASSLSGGAGELFF
TGTGCCAGCAGTTTAAGCGGGGGGGCCGGGGAGCTGTTTTTT
>NA|TRBJ1-2|NA|TRBV6-1
CASSVSQVRDGYTF
TGTGCCAGCAGTGTAAGCCAGGTGCGGGATGGCTACACCTTC
>NA|TRBJ2-1|NA|TRBV4-2
CASSPDERLYNEQFF
TGTGCCAGCAGCCCGGATGAGAGACTCTACAATGAGCAGTTCTTC
>TRBD2|TRBJ2-3|NA|TRBV2
CASSARLASDTQYF
TGTGCCAGCAGTGCTCGACTAGCTTCAGATACGCAGTATTTT
>NA|TRBJ2-3|NA|TRBV12-5
CASGLFDTQYF
TGTGCTAGTGGTTTATTTGATACGCAGTATTTT
>NA|TRBJ1-2|NA|TRBV30
CAWSTGGNYGYTF
TGTGCCTGGAGCACGGGGGGGAACTATGGCTACACCTTC
>NA|TRBJ1-3|NA|TRBV4-1
CASSRGPGPHRRSGNTIYF
TGCGCCAGCAGCCGGGGACCGGGCCCTCACCGGCGCTCTGGAAACACCATATATTTT
>TRBD2|TRBJ2-7|NA|TRBV19
CASSKSGVTYEQYF
TGTGCCAGTAGTAAAAGCGGGGTTACCTACGAGCAGTACTTC
>TRBD1|TRBJ2-6|NA|TRBV18
CASSPGTGPGANVLTF
TGTGCCAGCTCACCCGGGACAGGGCCCGGGGCCAACGTCCTGACTTTC
>NA|TRBJ1-3|NA|TRBV4-1
CASSPSNYSSGNTIYF
TGCGCCAGCAGCCCATCCAATTATTCCTCTGGAAACACCATATATTTT
>TRBD1|TRBJ1-1|NA|TRBV6-5
CASSPGGGLNTEAFF
TGTGCCAGCAGTCCAGGGGGGGGCCTGAACACTGAAGCTTTCTTT
>NA|TRBJ2-1|NA|TRBV28
CASSLLQSTPSYNEQFF
TGTGCCAGCAGTTTACTACAGTCTACACCCTCCTACAATGAGCAGTTCTTC
>NA|TRBJ2-7|NA|TRBV12-5
CASGLPPGTPSEQYF
TGTGCTAGTGGTTTGCCCCCCGGGACCCCCTCCGAGCAGTACTTC
>NA|TRBJ2-1|NA|TRBV10-2
CASSEINEQFF
TGCGCCAGCAGTGAGATTAATGAGCAGTTCTTC
>NA|TRBJ1-2|NA|TRBV19
CASSDSGAGGYTF
TGTGCCAGTAGTGACTCCGGGGCCGGTGGCTACACCTTC
>NA|TRBJ2-3|NA|TRBV18
CASSPETRNVEDTQYF
TGTGCCAGCTCACCAGAAACTAGAAATGTGGAAGATACGCAGTATTTT
>TRBD1|TRBJ2-7|NA|TRBV5-1
CASSLGGRDRAFYEQYF
TGCGCCAGCAGCTTGGGGGGCCGGGACAGGGCTTTCTACGAGCAGTACTTC
>TRBD2|TRBJ2-5|NA|TRBV27
CASSARLARQETQYF
TGTGCCAGCAGTGCCCGACTAGCGAGACAAGAGACCCAGTACTTC
>TRBD2|TRBJ2-7|NA|TRBV7-9
CASSLAREFRYEQYF
TGTGCCAGCAGCTTAGCGCGGGAGTTTCGGTACGAGCAGTACTTC
>TRBD1|TRBJ1-1|NA|TRBV6-5
CASSYVRGERSEAFF
TGTGCCAGCAGTTACGTCAGGGGGGAGAGGTCTGAAGCTTTCTTT
>TRBD1|TRBJ1-6|few|TRBV5-5
CASSSGGQGTNSPLHF
TGTGCCAGCAGCTCGGGAGGACAGGGGACGAATTCACCCCTCCACTTT
>NA|TRBJ1-1|NA|TRBV7-2
CASSLAGTGFEAFF
TGTGCCAGCAGCTTAGCGGGTACAGGGTTTGAAGCTTTCTTT
>TRBD2|TRBJ2-5|once|TRBV4-1
CASSVAGPQETQYF
TGCGCCAGCAGCGTAGCGGGGCCGCAAGAGACCCAGTACTTC
>TRBD2|TRBJ2-5|NA|TRBV18
CASSLKTSGETQYF
TGTGCCAGCTCACTAAAGACTAGCGGAGAGACCCAGTACTTC
>NA|TRBJ2-5|NA|TRBV5-4
CASSFGDRRKETQYF
TGTGCCAGCAGCTTCGGAGACAGGCGAAAAGAGACCCAGTACTTC
>TRBD2|TRBJ2-1|NA|TRBV28
CASSLAGGLNEQFF
TGTGCCAGCAGTCTAGCGGGGGGGCTAAATGAGCAGTTCTTC
>TRBD2|TRBJ2-6|NA|TRBV5-4
CASSWGAGALSGANVLTF
TGTGCCAGCAGCTGGGGAGCGGGGGCGCTGTCTGGGGCCAACGTCCTGACTTTC
>NA|TRBJ2-1|NA|TRBV6-4
CASSDATGASIYEQFF
TGTGCCAGCAGTGACGCAACGGGGGCCTCAATCTATGAGCAGTTCTTC
>TRBD1|TRBJ1-2|NA|TRBV7-9
CASSLPDRDRVDGYTF
TGTGCCAGCAGCTTACCGGACCGGGACAGGGTCGACGGCTACACCTTC
>TRBD2|TRBJ2-5|NA|TRBV4-1
CASSPRLAGAPYQETQYF
TGCGCCAGCAGCCCGCGGCTAGCGGGGGCCCCATACCAAGAGACCCAGTACTTC
>NA|TRBJ2-7|NA|TRBV11-3
CASSLDAVTYEQYF
TGTGCCAGCAGCTTAGATGCGGTTACCTACGAGCAGTACTTC